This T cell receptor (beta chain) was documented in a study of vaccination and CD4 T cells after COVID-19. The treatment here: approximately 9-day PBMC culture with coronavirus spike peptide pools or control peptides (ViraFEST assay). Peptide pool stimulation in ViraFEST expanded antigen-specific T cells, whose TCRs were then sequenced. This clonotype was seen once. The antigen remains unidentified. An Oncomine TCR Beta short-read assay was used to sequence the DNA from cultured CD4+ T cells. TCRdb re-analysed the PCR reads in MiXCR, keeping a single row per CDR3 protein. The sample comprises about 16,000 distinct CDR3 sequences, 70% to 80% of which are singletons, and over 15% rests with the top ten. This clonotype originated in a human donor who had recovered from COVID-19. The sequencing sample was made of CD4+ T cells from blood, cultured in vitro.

The CDR3 spells CASSQSIGSPLHF. In DNA, the CDR3 is TGTGCCAGCAGCCAAAGCATAGGATCACCCCTCCACTTT. V is TRBV7-2 and J is TRBJ1-6; D ambiguous. Trimming removed 5 bases at V and 10 bases at J, with 12 bases between. CDR3 size: 13 residues. Germline-derived CDR1 and CDR2 are SGHTA and FQGNSA.